The sequence of this TCR beta chain was determined in a study of blood T cell repertoires in COVID-19. Enrollees, roughly 18 to 89 years old, lived in about two dozen US areas. In Cohort 3, a recovered donor had either two negative PCRs, clearance, or symptom resolution. V lost 5 bases and J lost 5; bases outside the gene matches: 6. CDR1 is SGHAT, CDR2 FQNNGV, per germline. This CDR3 region has 14 residues. In the original processing: It was from reference gene primer amplification that nucleated cell counts were estimated. Assay used: immunoSEQ multiplex PCR; TCRdb lists only in-frame clones, some missing. The V and J calls and clone size were taken over from that table, and D and trimming were inferred from the DNA. The sample shows approximately 210,000 clones, about 90% of them seen only once.

The chain recombines TRBV11-2 with TRBJ2-1, with 7 nucleotides matching TRBD1. Sequencing input: PBMCs or T cells enriched from blood (not recorded which). This sequence was found in a woman younger than 35 who had recovered from COVID-19. The CDR3 DNA follows: TGTGCCAGCAGCGTCCCCACAGGGGACAATGAGCAGTTCTTC. As protein: CASSVPTGDNEQFF.